What follows are 20 T cell receptor beta chains derived from one specimen sequenced in a study of cytomegalovirus exposure and HLA in healthy donors. The PCR had 60 Vbeta and 13 Jbeta primers. Method: immunoSEQ multiplex PCR; TCRdb's copy keeps in-frame clones and lacks some. The profile covers about 110,000 clones, with 65% to 80% appearing a single time and around 2.6% taken by the ten largest. Sequenced sample: PBMCs. The origin of the receptors is a male donor in good health and CMV-seropositive.

The chain has TRBV4-3 and TRBJ2-3, with D maybe TRBD2 (6 bases). CDR1 and CDR2 (germline): LGHNA, YSLEER. Trimming took 4 bases from V and 8 from J, leaving 16 bases between them. The CDR3 is 14 amino acids. CDR3 loop: CASSRTGDLGTQYF. As DNA, the CDR3 is TGCGCCAGCAGCCGGACGGGGGACTTGGGTACGCAGTATTTT.

This rearrangement joins TRBV7-2 to TRBJ2-4, with TRBD1 matching over 7 bases. The germline CDR1 and CDR2 sequences are SGHTA and FQGNSA. The CDR3 is 14 amino acids. V shed 7 bases and J 9 bases; nucleotides not matched to a gene: 12. The CDR3 DNA is TGTGCCAGCACCGAGGGGGCAGTGATACCCATTCAGTACTTC. This encodes CASTEGAVIPIQYF.

The chain has TRBV6-6 and TRBJ1-1; perhaps TRBD1 as D (5 bases). Between the trimmed V and J ends, which lost 9 bases and 1 base, there was a span of 6 bases. The CDR3 contains 11 residues. From germline, CDR1 is MNHNY and CDR2 SVGAGI (reference sequence). The CDR3 loop is CASTGNTEAFF. The CDR3 DNA is TGTGCCAGTACAGGGAACACTGAAGCTTTCTTT.

This chain uses TRBV9 with TRBJ2-1; 11 bases are shared with TRBD2. J gave up 7 bases and V 4 bases, and 10 bases lay outside the gene matches. Germline CDR1 and CDR2: SGDLS and YYNGEE. CDR3 size: 16 residues. CDR3 in amino acids: CASSLRRASGRNEQFF. The DNA of the CDR3 is TGTGCCAGCAGCCTCCGGCGGGCTAGCGGGAGGAATGAGCAGTTCTTC. The full variable domain, completed using reference TRBV9 and TRBJ2-1, is DSGVTQTPKHLITATGQRVTLRCSPRSGDLSVYWYQQSLDQGLQFLIQYYNGEERAKGNILERFSAQQFPDLHSELNLSSLELGDSALYFCASSLRRASGRNEQFFGPGTRLTVL.

The rearrangement links TRBV7-8 to TRBJ2-6; 8 nucleotides align to TRBD1. This CDR3 region has 16 residues. The J segment lost 3 bases and the V segment lost 5 bases, leaving 6 bases of the junction unmatched. Germline CDR1 SGHVS, CDR2 FQNEAQ. CDR3: CASSLAGGRGANVLTF. CDR3 coding DNA: TGTGCCAGCAGCCTGGCAGGGGGCCGTGGGGCCAACGTCCTGACTTTC.

In this sample, this clone turned up a few times. This chain joins TRBV7-6 and TRBJ2-3; D is possibly TRBD2 (6 bases). The V gene's germline CDR1 is SGHVS and CDR2 FNYEAQ. V dropped 2 bases and J dropped 5 bases, with 23 bases sitting between them. This CDR3 is built from 18 residues. CDR3 DNA: TGTGCCAGCAGCTTATACGGGACGTGGGCGGGACGAGGAGATACGCAGTATTTT. Protein product: CASSLYGTWAGRGDTQYF.

The rearrangement uses TRBV29-1 and TRBJ2-2, with TRBD1 identical over 7 bases. The CDR3 is made up of 14 amino acids. V lost 4 bases, J lost 5 bases, and 7 bases stayed unmatched. Germline CDR1 reads SQVTM; CDR2 reads ANQGSEA. CDR3 amino acids: CSVGYRGTTGELFF. DNA for the CDR3: TGCAGCGTTGGGTACAGGGGAACAACCGGGGAGCTGTTTTTT.

The rearrangement links TRBV6-6 to TRBJ2-5; D possibly corresponds to TRBD1 (5 bases). Germline V CDR1 and CDR2: MNHNY, SVGAGI (reference sequence). The CDR3 consists of 12 residues. Trimming stripped 2 bases from V and 5 bases from J, with 6 bases between. CDR3 DNA sequence: TGTGCCAGCAGTTACGGGGCGGAGACCCAGTACTTC. Protein product: CASSYGAETQYF.

This chain uses TRBV2 with TRBJ2-7; unclear D gene. The V gene lost 4 bases and the J gene lost 4 bases, with 5 bases spanning the gap. Germline loops: CDR1 SNHLY, CDR2 FYNNEI. The CDR3 runs 11 residues. CDR3 in DNA: TGTGCCAGCAGTGTTAAATACGAGCAGTACTTC. Translation: CASSVKYEQYF.

V and J are TRBV6-5 and TRBJ1-1, with a weak D call TRBD1 (5 bases). CDR1 is MNHEY, CDR2 SVGAGI, per germline. Deletions cut 5 bases from V and 1 base from J, with 14 bases between. This CDR3 has 15 residues. The DNA for the CDR3 is TGTGCCAGCAGTCGCACCAGGGATACGAACACTGAAGCTTTCTTT. Its translation: CASSRTRDTNTEAFF.

The J gene is TRBJ2-4, the V gene TRBV7-9; tentative D call: TRBD2 (6 bases). Germline values: CDR1 SEHNR, CDR2 FQNEAQ (reference sequence). V was cut by 5 bases and J by 2 bases, with 13 bases left in between. The CDR3 runs 15 residues. DNA for the CDR3: TGTGCCAGCAGCGGCTTGGGGGGACCCAAAAACATTCAGTACTTC. This codes for CASSGLGGPKNIQYF.

The chain has TRBV6-5 and TRBJ2-2; possibly TRBD2 for D (5 bases). V was clipped by 10 bases and J by 5 bases, with 11 bases between them. The germline V gene encodes CDR1 MNHEY and CDR2 SVGAGI. The CDR3 is 12 residues long. The CDR3 DNA reads as TGTGCCACCGAGGGTTTTACCGGGGAGCTGTTTTTT. Translating it yields CATEGFTGELFF.

The chain couples TRBV7-9 to TRBJ1-6; 7 nucleotides agree with TRBD1. The germline V gene encodes CDR1 SEHNR and CDR2 FQNEAQ (reference sequence). The CDR3 consists of 15 residues. V lost 7 bases and J lost 7; bases outside the gene matches: 10. The CDR3 DNA is TGTGCCAGCACCCCACCGGGACAGTCCAATTCACCCCTCCACTTT. Translated, it gives CASTPPGQSNSPLHF.

The chain joins TRBV7-2 to TRBJ2-5; 12 bases line up with TRBD2. V shed 5 bases and J 3 bases; nucleotides not matched to a gene: 7. CDR3 length equals 16 residues. Germline lookup yields CDR1 SGHTA and CDR2 FQGNSA. This chain's CDR3 is CASSRGRTSGEETQYF. The CDR3 DNA reads TGTGCCAGCAGCAGGGGAAGGACTAGCGGGGAAGAGACCCAGTACTTC.

The chain carries TRBV7-3 and TRBJ2-3, with TRBD2 matching 7 bases. The trim removed 5 bases at V and 5 bases at J, leaving 10 bases unmatched. The CDR3 runs 15 residues. Per germline, CDR1 SGHTA and CDR2 FQGTGA. The DNA for the CDR3 is TGTGCCAGCAGCGCTACCGGGACTATAGGAGATACGCAGTATTTT. It is translated as CASSATGTIGDTQYF.

The rearrangement joins TRBV5-1 to TRBJ2-5; D is possibly TRBD1 (5 bases). V lost 0 bases to trimming and J lost 5 bases, with 17 bases between them. The CDR3 has 16 amino acids. The V gene's germline CDR1 is SGHRS and CDR2 YFSETQ. The CDR3: CASSLVSGIEGETQYF. The CDR3 DNA reads TGCGCCAGCAGCTTGGTGTCAGGGATAGAAGGCGAGACCCAGTACTTC.

The chain carries TRBV28 and TRBJ2-7; TRBD2 aligns across 7 bases. Germline V lookup: CDR1 MDHEN, CDR2 SYDVKM. J gave up 2 bases and V 3 bases, and 7 bases lay outside the gene matches. The CDR3 is 15 residues long. CDR3 amino acids: CASSLSLTSAYEQYF. The CDR3 bases are TGTGCCAGCAGTTTGTCCCTTACTAGCGCCTACGAGCAGTACTTC.

The chain employs TRBV7-9 and TRBJ2-1; 10 bases are shared with TRBD1. The CDR3 runs to 16 residues. From germline, CDR1 is SEHNR and CDR2 FQNEAQ (reference sequence). The V gene end was trimmed by 0 bases and the J gene end by 8 bases; junction bases not matched to a gene: 7. CDR3 DNA sequence: TGTGCCAGCAGCTTAGCCGGGACAGGGGCCTGGGATGAGCAGTTCTTC. As protein: CASSLAGTGAWDEQFF.

V usage is TRBV4-3 and J usage is TRBJ2-2, with D maybe TRBD1 (5 bases). V gave up 2 bases and J gave up 4 bases, with 8 bases separating them. The CDR3 is 14 amino acids. CDR1 is LGHNA, CDR2 YSLEER, per germline. As DNA, the CDR3 is TGCGCCAGCAGCCAATTCAGGGTCACCGGGGAGCTGTTTTTT. It translates to CASSQFRVTGELFF.

V gene TRBV2 combines with J gene TRBJ2-4, with D unresolved. The length of the CDR3 is 11 residues. The V end was cut by 7 bases, the J end by 3 bases, with 4 bases between. CDR1 is SNHLY and CDR2 is FYNNEI in the germline V gene. In nucleotides, the CDR3 is TGTGCCAGCACGGGCAAAAACATTCAGTACTTC. As protein: CASTGKNIQYF.